The source of this TCR beta chain is a study of OX40 agonist ivuxolimab in advanced cancers. Overall study context: Averaging roughly 60 years in age, with a range of roughly 23 to 80, the cohort was 80% to 90% male.

The germline V gene encodes CDR1 MNHEY and CDR2 SVGAGI. Deletions cut 5 bases from V and 3 bases from J, with 11 bases between. There are 13 residues in the CDR3. Overall study results and limits: At 0.1 to 3.0 mg/kg and by week 6, clonal expansion occurred in CD4+ and CD8+ blood T cells. Average numbers of expanded clones were greater in CD8+ T cells than in CD4+.

Only in-frame clones appear in the TCRdb table, and some are missing; sequencing was by immunoSEQ multiplex PCR. The sample lists over 150,000 clones, roughly 92% occurring once. Blood samples were obtained at baseline, cycle 4 day 1, and cycle 7 day 1. Concerning this clone: Antigen specificity is unknown.

This chain links TRBV6-5 with TRBJ2-7, with D unresolved. The sample here was CD4+ or CD8+ T cells sorted from blood, taken in a trial of the OX40 agonist ivuxolimab. The sequence was collected from an adult with an advanced solid tumor such as melanoma, head and neck, liver or kidney cancer. CDR3 amino acids: CASSEHRIYEQYF. CDR3 nucleotides: TGTGCCAGCAGTGAACACCGGATCTACGAGCAGTACTTC.